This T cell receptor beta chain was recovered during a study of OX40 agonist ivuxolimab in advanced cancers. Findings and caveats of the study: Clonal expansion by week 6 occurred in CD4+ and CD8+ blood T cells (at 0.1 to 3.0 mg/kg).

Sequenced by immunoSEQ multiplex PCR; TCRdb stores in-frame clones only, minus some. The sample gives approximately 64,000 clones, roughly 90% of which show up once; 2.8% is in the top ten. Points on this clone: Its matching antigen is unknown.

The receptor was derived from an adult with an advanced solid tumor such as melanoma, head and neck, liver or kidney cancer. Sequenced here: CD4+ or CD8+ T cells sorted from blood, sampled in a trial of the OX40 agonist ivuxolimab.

CDR3 DNA sequence: TGTGCCAGCAGCCGGACCACAGGGGGCGGACAAGAGACCCAGTACTTC. Translated, it gives CASSRTTGGGQETQYF. The rearrangement links TRBV14 to TRBJ2-5; TRBD1 matches at 9 bases. This CDR3 has 16 residues. After removal of 4 bases from V and 2 bases from J, the junction contained 8 bases not matched to a gene. CDR1 and CDR2 from the germline V gene are SGHDN and FVKESK.